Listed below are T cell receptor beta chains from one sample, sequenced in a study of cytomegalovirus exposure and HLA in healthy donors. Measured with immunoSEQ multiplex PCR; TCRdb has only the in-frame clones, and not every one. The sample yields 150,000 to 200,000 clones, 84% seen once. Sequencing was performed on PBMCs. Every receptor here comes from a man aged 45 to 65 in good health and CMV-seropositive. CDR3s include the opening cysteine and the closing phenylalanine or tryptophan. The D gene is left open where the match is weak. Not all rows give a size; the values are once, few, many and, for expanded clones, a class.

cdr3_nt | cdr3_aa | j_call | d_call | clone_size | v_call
TGTGCCAGCACTACGTCGGGTTCCTACAATGAGCAGTTCTTC | CASTTSGSYNEQFF | TRBJ2-1 | . | . | TRBV6-6
TGTGCCAGCAGCCTCGACAGAGCCTCTGGAAACACCATATATTTT | CASSLDRASGNTIYF | TRBJ1-3 | . | . | TRBV7-9
TGTGCCAGCACGAAATCGGGTAAGAACACTGAAGCTTTCTTT | CASTKSGKNTEAFF | TRBJ1-1 | . | . | TRBV9
TGTGCCAGCAGCAAAGAGGGCAGGGGGCACGGGGGGCAAGAGACCCAGTACTTC | CASSKEGRGHGGQETQYF | TRBJ2-5 | . | . | TRBV21-1
TGTGCCAGTAGTAGAGGGGGTAATAATTCACCCCTCCACTTT | CASSRGGNNSPLHF | TRBJ1-6 | . | . | TRBV19
TGTGCCAGTAGCCAACTAGGACAGGGTAAGATAGATACGCAGTATTTT | CASSQLGQGKIDTQYF | TRBJ2-3 | TRBD1 | . | TRBV19
TGTGCCAGCAGTTTAAAACGAGCGGGGACCGGGGAGCTGTTTTTT | CASSLKRAGTGELFF | TRBJ2-2 | TRBD2 | . | TRBV27
TGTGCCAGCAGCGCTAGGGAGGGGACTATCACAGATACGCAGTATTTT | CASSAREGTITDTQYF | TRBJ2-3 | TRBD2 | . | TRBV9
TGTGCCAGCAGTTACACCGGACTAGCGGGAATCAATGAGCAGTTCTTC | CASSYTGLAGINEQFF | TRBJ2-1 | TRBD2 | once | TRBV6-5
TGTGCCAGTAGTATAGGGTTAGCGGGAGTCGGGACCGGGGAGCTGTTTTTT | CASSIGLAGVGTGELFF | TRBJ2-2 | TRBD2 | . | TRBV19
TGTGCCAGCAGTATAGACAGTTATAGCAATCAGCCCCAGCATTTT | CASSIDSYSNQPQHF | TRBJ1-5 | . | . | TRBV6-5
TGTGCCAGCAGTTTGGGACTAGCGGGAAACAATGAGCAGTTCTTC | CASSLGLAGNNEQFF | TRBJ2-1 | TRBD2 | . | TRBV6-5
TGTGCCAGCAGCAGACAGGGGGCCAACGTCCTGACTTTC | CASSRQGANVLTF | TRBJ2-6 | . | . | TRBV25-1
TGTGCCAGCAGCTTGGGGGGACAGAATTCACCCCTCCACTTT | CASSLGGQNSPLHF | TRBJ1-6 | TRBD1 | once | TRBV5-6
TGTGCCAGCAGCTTAGACAGCGAGCAGTACTTC | CASSLDSEQYF | TRBJ2-7 | . | . | TRBV7-8
TGTGCCAGTAGCATAGATCTGGGGAGGGTGTCGCCCGGGGAGCTGTTTTTT | CASSIDLGRVSPGELFF | TRBJ2-2 | TRBD2 | . | TRBV19
TGTGCCAGCAGTAGGGACAGGCGCGGGCAGTTCTTC | CASSRDRRGQFF | TRBJ2-1 | TRBD1 | few | TRBV6-1
TGTGCCAGCAGTGATCCTTCGGGAGCCCTAGCCAAAAACATTCAGTACTTC | CASSDPSGALAKNIQYF | TRBJ2-4 | . | few | TRBV6-1
TGTGCCAGCAGCTTAGATCGGCGAGTAGCGGGAGGGGCGGCCGGGGAGCTGTTTTTT | CASSLDRRVAGGAAGELFF | TRBJ2-2 | TRBD2 | once | TRBV11-3
TGTGCCAGCAGTCCCCCCCCGGGGGGGCGGGTTACGCAGTATTTT | CASSPPPGGRVTQYF | TRBJ2-3 | TRBD2 | . | TRBV28
TGTGCCAGCAGCTTAGCAACAGGGCCGAACACTGAAGCTTTCTTT | CASSLATGPNTEAFF | TRBJ1-1 | . | few | TRBV7-9
TGTGCCATCAGTGAGTCTAGGGCGGGGGGCCGACCCGGGGAGCTGTTTTTT | CAISESRAGGRPGELFF | TRBJ2-2 | TRBD2 | . | TRBV10-3
TGTGCCAGCAGCGTCTTTCCCGGAGGGCAGGGGGCAGGAAAACTGTTTTTT | CASSVFPGGQGAGKLFF | TRBJ1-4 | TRBD1 | . | TRBV9
TGTGCCACAACCCTAGGGGCAGCGAGCACAGATACGCAGTATTTT | CATTLGAASTDTQYF | TRBJ2-3 | . | once | TRBV7-6
TGTGCCAGCAGCCAACCGGGACAGGGGGCGACCGGGGAGCTGTTTTTT | CASSQPGQGATGELFF | TRBJ2-2 | TRBD1 | few | TRBV5-5
TGTGCCACTTTGGACAGGGGGCTTTCCTTCGCTTTCTTT | CATLDRGLSFAFF | TRBJ1-1 | TRBD1 | . | TRBV7-9
TGTGCCGGCAGCGTAAAGGACAGAAGCTCCTATAATTCACCCCTCCACTTT | CAGSVKDRSSYNSPLHF | TRBJ1-6 | . | . | TRBV9
TGTGCCAGCAGTTACTCGCCCGGGTCCATGAACACTGAAGCTTTCTTT | CASSYSPGSMNTEAFF | TRBJ1-1 | . | . | TRBV6-5
TGTGCCAGCAGGACCGGACAGGGTTCCACTGAAGCTTTCTTT | CASRTGQGSTEAFF | TRBJ1-1 | TRBD1 | . | TRBV2
TGTGCCAGCAGCTTTGGGACTGCAGAGGGTTCACCCCTCCACTTT | CASSFGTAEGSPLHF | TRBJ1-6 | . | . | TRBV5-6
TGTGCCAGCAGCTTACCCTCCGGGACAGGGGGGACTGGGGCCAACGTCCTGACTTTC | CASSLPSGTGGTGANVLTF | TRBJ2-6 | TRBD1 | few | TRBV7-8
TGTGCCAGCAGCTTGGTAGCGGGCGTCACAGATACGCAGTATTTT | CASSLVAGVTDTQYF | TRBJ2-3 | TRBD2 | . | TRBV5-6